These 21 T cell receptor beta chains were sequenced from one sample in a study of control samples from healthy donors and cancer patients. TCRdb keeps only in-frame clones here, not all; method: immunoSEQ multiplex PCR. The sample holds about 170,000 clones, roughly nine tenths seen once. The sequencing input was blood. The receptors derive from a woman aged 25 to 45 in good health.

The gene calls are TRBV18 and TRBJ1-5, with D possibly TRBD1 on 5 matching bases. Looked up from germline, CDR1 is KGHSH and CDR2 is LQKENI. The V end was cut by 3 bases, the J end by 2 bases, with 5 bases between. This CDR3 has 13 amino acids. Here the CDR3 DNA reads TGTGCCAGCTCACCGACAGGCAATCAGCCCCAGCATTTT. Amino acids: CASSPTGNQPQHF.

This chain connects TRBV5-1 to TRBJ2-4; 9 bases are a match to TRBD1. Germline loops: CDR1 SGHRS, CDR2 YFSETQ. V shed 4 bases, J shed 8 bases, and the junction held 7 bases outside the gene matches. The length of the CDR3 is 14 residues. CDR3 protein: CASSLGQGWDIQYF. In nucleotides, the CDR3 is TGCGCCAGCAGCCTAGGACAGGGGTGGGACATTCAGTACTTC. The full variable domain, in which reference TRBV5-1 and TRBJ2-4 provide the parts outside the CDR3, is KAGVTQTPRYLIKTRGQQVTLSCSPISGHRSVSWYQQTPGQGLQFLFEYFSETQRNKGNFPGRFSGRQFSNSRSEMNVSTLELGDSALYLCASSLGQGWDIQYFGAGTRLSVL.

The CDR3 here is CASRGQYSNQPQHF. For the CDR3, the DNA is TGTGCCAGCAGAGGACAGTATAGCAATCAGCCCCAGCATTTT. The chain uses TRBV27 and TRBJ1-5, with D possibly being TRBD1 (6 bases). This CDR3 region has 14 residues. V gave up 6 bases and J gave up 0 bases, with 9 bases separating them. Germline V gives CDR1 MNHEY, CDR2 SMNVEV (reference sequence).

The chain uses TRBV27 and TRBJ2-1; TRBD2 matches 8 bases. Germline CDR1 is MNHEY and CDR2 is SMNVEV (reference sequence). J was trimmed by 4 bases and V by 4 bases; bases with no gene match: 6. The length of the CDR3 is 15 residues. CDR3 protein: CASSWLGGRYNEQFF. The CDR3 region has the DNA TGTGCCAGCAGTTGGTTGGGCGGGAGGTACAATGAGCAGTTCTTC.

V is TRBV9 and J is TRBJ1-6, with D possibly TRBD1 on 5 matching bases. Germline CDR1 SGDLS, CDR2 YYNGEE. The V end lost 1 base, the J end lost 9 bases, and 11 bases lay between the germline ends. This CDR3 has 14 amino acids. For the CDR3, the DNA is TGTGCCAGCAGCGTATTAGGGGTGGGTTCACCCCTCCACTTT. It is translated as CASSVLGVGSPLHF.

The CDR3 sequence is CASSRDPLNYEQYF. CDR3 nucleotides: TGTGCCAGCAGTCGGGACCCCCTTAATTACGAGCAGTACTTC. The chain links TRBV27 to TRBJ2-7; either TRBD1 or TRBD2 may fit D (5 bases each). V lost 5 bases and J 4 bases, leaving 15 bases between the germline ends. The germline gives CDR1 MNHEY, CDR2 SMNVEV (reference sequence). The CDR3 length is 14 residues.

The V call is TRBV4-2, the J call TRBJ2-1, with D possibly being TRBD2 (6 bases). This CDR3 is built from 15 residues. Trimming cost V 1 base and J 1 base, with 8 bases left between them. CDR1 and CDR2 from the germline V gene are LGHNA and YNFKEQ. DNA of the CDR3: TGTGCCAGCAGCCAAGGGGACTTTTCCTACAATGAGCAGTTCTTC. Amino acid sequence: CASSQGDFSYNEQFF.

The V call is TRBV28, the J call TRBJ1-5; D gene uncertain. Germline V gives CDR1 MDHEN, CDR2 SYDVKM. Trimming cost V 2 bases and J 1 base, with 6 bases left between them. The CDR3 spans 14 residues. The CDR3 loop reads CASSLEFSNQPQHF. Written as DNA, the CDR3 is TGTGCCAGCAGTTTAGAGTTCAGCAATCAGCCCCAGCATTTT.

The chain uses TRBV19 and TRBJ1-5, with 10 bases lining up with TRBD1. Germline V CDR1 and CDR2: LNHDA, SQIVND (reference sequence). Unmatched junction bases numbered 1, after V lost 8 bases and J lost 6 bases. CDR3 size: 12 residues. CDR3 sequence (DNA): TGTGCCAGTGGACAGGGGGGTCAGCCCCAGCATTTT. Translating it yields CASGQGGQPQHF.

The V and J genes are TRBV6-6 and TRBJ1-1, with D unresolved. The CDR3 loop spans 12 amino acids. In germline, CDR1 is MNHNY, CDR2 SVGAGI (reference sequence). The ends were cut back, 6 bases at V and 4 bases at J, with 9 bases in the middle. The CDR3: CASRPDVTEAFF. The DNA of the CDR3 is TGTGCCAGCAGACCGGATGTCACTGAAGCTTTCTTT.

The rearrangement links TRBV7-2 to TRBJ1-6; 7 bases line up with TRBD1. The ends lost 2 bases at V and 6 bases at J; junction bases unmatched: 1. This CDR3 is 14 amino acids long. Germline V gives CDR1 SGHTA, CDR2 FQGNSA. DNA of the CDR3: TGTGCCAGCAGCTTATCAGGGGGTAATTCACCCCTCCACTTT. It specifies CASSLSGGNSPLHF.

V usage is TRBV28 and J usage is TRBJ1-4; 9 nucleotides line up with TRBD1. The CDR3 spans 15 residues. CDR1 is MDHEN and CDR2 is SYDVKM in the germline V gene. V dropped 5 bases and J dropped 6; count of bases not matched to a gene: 7. CDR3 sequence (DNA): TGTGCCAGCAGTACCGGACAGGGGTACTATGAAAAACTGTTTTTT. Residues: CASSTGQGYYEKLFF.

The V and J genes are TRBV11-2 and TRBJ2-1, with 12 bases fitting TRBD2. V lost 5 bases and J lost 2; bases outside the gene matches: 4. CDR3 length: 16 amino acids. Per the germline V gene, CDR1 is SGHAT and CDR2 is FQNNGV. The CDR3 region is CASSPGLAGTYNEQFF. In DNA, the CDR3 is TGTGCCAGCAGCCCCGGACTAGCGGGGACCTACAATGAGCAGTTCTTC.

The J gene is TRBJ1-2, the V gene TRBV5-8; D possibly corresponds to TRBD1 (5 bases). The CDR3 spans 13 residues. Germline V gene sequence: CDR1 SGHTS, CDR2 YDEGEE. Between the trimmed V and J ends, which lost 1 base and 7 bases, there was a span of 11 bases. The CDR3 DNA sequence: TGTGCCAGCAGCTTGTTCAGGGAAACTGGCTACACCTTC. Its translation is CASSLFRETGYTF.

The chain is built from TRBV7-2 and TRBJ2-3; D may be TRBD1 or TRBD2 (5 bases each). CDR3 size: 15 residues. V gave up 1 base and J gave up 4 bases, with 12 bases separating them. Looked up from germline, CDR1 is SGHTA and CDR2 is FQGNSA. The CDR3 DNA follows: TGTGCCAGCAGCTTAGTTGGGGACGGCGCAGATACGCAGTATTTT. It yields the protein CASSLVGDGADTQYF.

The V call is TRBV30, the J call TRBJ1-1, with D tentatively TRBD1 (5 bases). V lost 2 bases, J lost 1 base, and 8 bases lay in between. CDR3 size: 13 residues. Germline CDR1 and CDR2: GTSNPN and SVGIG (reference sequence). The CDR3 region has the DNA TGTGCCTGGAGTAGGCAGGGGAACACTGAAGCTTTCTTT. Protein: CAWSRQGNTEAFF.

The chain recombines TRBV5-6 with TRBJ2-2, with TRBD2 identical over 14 bases. Germline CDR1 reads SGHDT; CDR2 reads YYEEEE. J gave up 4 bases and V 3 bases, and 11 bases lay outside the gene matches. This CDR3 contains 19 residues. Written as DNA, the CDR3 is TGTGCCAGCAGCTACAGGGGACTAGCGGGAGTCGTTTTCACCGGGGAGCTGTTTTTT. It codes for CASSYRGLAGVVFTGELFF.

The chain combines TRBV11-2 with TRBJ1-6; D is possibly TRBD1 (5 bases). V lost 1 base and J lost 0, with 16 bases in between. Germline loops: CDR1 SGHAT, CDR2 FQNNGV. The CDR3 has 19 amino acids. CDR3 DNA sequence: TGTGCCAGCAGCTTAGCGGTGGCAGGGTCGAGCTCCTATAATTCACCCCTCCACTTT. Translation gives CASSLAVAGSSSYNSPLHF.

The rearrangement uses TRBV11-2 and TRBJ2-1; TRBD2 agrees at 13 bases. J was trimmed by 6 bases and V by 4 bases; bases with no gene match: 3. Germline assignment: CDR1 SGHAT and CDR2 FQNNGV. This CDR3 has 15 amino acids. CDR3 in amino acids: CASSSGLAGFNEQFF. CDR3 bases: TGTGCCAGCAGCTCGGGACTAGCGGGGTTCAATGAGCAGTTCTTC.

The rearrangement joins TRBV10-3 to TRBJ1-2, with 7 bases identical to TRBD1. V shed 3 bases, J shed 4 bases, and the junction held 8 bases outside the gene matches. Germline loops: CDR1 ENHRY, CDR2 SYGVKD. This CDR3 has 15 residues. Here the CDR3 DNA reads TGTGCCATCAGTGAACGCGGGACAGTTACCTATGGCTACACCTTC. It codes for CAISERGTVTYGYTF.

This clone came up once. The chain carries TRBV28 and TRBJ1-5; no clear D. In germline, CDR1 is MDHEN, CDR2 SYDVKM. The CDR3 covers 12 residues. V lost 4 bases and J 7 bases, leaving 8 bases between the germline ends. CDR3 loop: CASSSVVQPQHF. Written as DNA, the CDR3 is TGTGCCAGCAGTTCCGTGGTCCAGCCCCAGCATTTT.